What follows are 4 T cell receptor beta chains derived from one specimen sequenced in a study of blood T cell repertoires in COVID-19. Assay: immunoSEQ multiplex PCR; the TCRdb copy retains only in-frame clones and omits some. The data contain approximately 260,000 clones, 89% of them singletons. Sequencing was carried out using peripheral blood. The source is a man aged 50-60 years with acute or convalescent COVID-19.

This clone has only one observation. This chain links TRBV6-5 with TRBJ1-1; D is perhaps TRBD1 (5 bases). Between the trimmed V and J ends, which lost 6 bases and 3 bases, there was a span of 14 bases. The CDR3 length is 14 residues. CDR1 is MNHEY and CDR2 is SVGAGI in the germline V gene. In DNA form, the CDR3 reads TGTGCCAGCAGGCCCCAGGGTGGGTACACTGAAGCTTTCTTT. Its translation: CASRPQGGYTEAFF.

V gene TRBV18 combines with J gene TRBJ2-1; D might be TRBD1 (5 bases). Germline V CDR1 and CDR2: KGHSH, LQKENI. Between the trimmed V and J ends, which lost 1 base and 7 bases, there was a span of 14 bases. The CDR3 has 15 amino acids. In DNA form, the CDR3 reads TGTGCCAGCTCACCACAGGGGAAATATTTTAATGAGCAGTTCTTC. Translated, it gives CASSPQGKYFNEQFF.

Details on this clone: The identical CDR3 is also encoded by other nucleotide sequences in the sample. The CDR3 reads CSVEGTGALNEQFF. CDR3 in DNA: TGCAGCGTTGAAGGGACAGGGGCCCTCAATGAGCAGTTCTTC. The V gene is TRBV29-1, the J gene TRBJ2-1; 9 bases line up with TRBD1. Germline loops: CDR1 SQVTM, CDR2 ANQGSEA. The CDR3 is 14 residues long. After removal of 1 base from V and 6 bases from J, the junction contained 4 bases not matched to a gene.

The V gene is TRBV7-3, the J gene TRBJ2-6, with 7 bases matching TRBD1. CDR3 size: 18 residues. Per germline, CDR1 SGHTA and CDR2 FQGTGA. V lost 5 bases to trimming and J lost 0 bases; unmatched junction nucleotides: 10. The CDR3 DNA is TGTGCCAGCAGCCCCACGACAGGGCTTGGCTCTGGGGCCAACGTCCTGACTTTC. Translated: CASSPTTGLGSGANVLTF.